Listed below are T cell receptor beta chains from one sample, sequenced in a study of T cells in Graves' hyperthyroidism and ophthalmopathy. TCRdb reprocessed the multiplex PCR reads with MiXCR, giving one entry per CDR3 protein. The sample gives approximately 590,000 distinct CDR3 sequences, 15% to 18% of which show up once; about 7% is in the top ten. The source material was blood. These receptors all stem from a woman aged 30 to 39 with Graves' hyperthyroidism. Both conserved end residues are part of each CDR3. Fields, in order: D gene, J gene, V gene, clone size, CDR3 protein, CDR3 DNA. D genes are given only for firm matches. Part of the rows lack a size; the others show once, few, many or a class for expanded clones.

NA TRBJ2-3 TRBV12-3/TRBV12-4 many CASSLGLASDTQYF TGTGCCAGCAGTTTAGGGCTAGCTTCGGATACGCAGTATTTT
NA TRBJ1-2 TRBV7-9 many CASSLPGAGTF TGTGCCAGCAGCTTACCGGGGGCAGGCACCTTC
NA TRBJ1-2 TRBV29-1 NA CSAATGEYYGYTF TGCAGCGCCGCGACAGGAGAGTATTATGGCTACACCTTC
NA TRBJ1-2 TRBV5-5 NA CASREPGPGGYTF TGTGCCAGCAGGGAACCGGGCCCCGGGGGCTACACCTTC
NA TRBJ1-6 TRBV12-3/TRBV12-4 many CASSFQPSNSPLHF TGTGCCAGCAGTTTTCAACCTTCTAATTCACCCCTCCACTTT
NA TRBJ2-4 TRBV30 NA CAWGTEGGVSNIQYF TGTGCCTGGGGAACCGAAGGGGGGGTCTCAAACATTCAGTACTTC
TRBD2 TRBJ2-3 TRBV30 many CASFLAGGGDTQYF TGTGCCAGCTTTCTAGCGGGAGGGGGGGATACGCAGTATTTT
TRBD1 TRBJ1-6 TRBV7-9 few CASSGTGSSYNSPLHF TGTGCCAGCAGCGGGACAGGGAGCTCCTATAATTCACCCCTCCACTTT
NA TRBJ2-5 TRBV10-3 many CAIGGQTKETQYF TGTGCCATTGGTGGACAGACTAAAGAGACCCAGTACTTC
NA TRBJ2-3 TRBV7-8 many CASSSQIQGTSTDTQYF TGTGCCAGCAGCTCCCAGATACAGGGAACTAGCACAGATACGCAGTATTTT
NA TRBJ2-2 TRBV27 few CASSFDWVGGGELFF TGTGCCAGCAGTTTTGACTGGGTGGGCGGCGGGGAGCTGTTTTTT
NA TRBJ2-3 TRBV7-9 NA CASSTVAGLKTVTDTQYF TGTGCCAGCAGCACCGTAGCTGGCCTTAAAACCGTCACAGATACGCAGTATTTT
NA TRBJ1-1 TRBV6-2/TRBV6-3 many CASTHRPNTEAFF TGTGCCAGCACTCACAGACCCAACACTGAAGCTTTCTTT
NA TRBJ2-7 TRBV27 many CASSLEGAPYEQYF TGTGCCAGCAGTTTGGAGGGGGCGCCCTACGAGCAGTACTTC
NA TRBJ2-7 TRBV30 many CAWSVAGGRYYEQYF TGTGCCTGGAGTGTTGCAGGGGGGAGATACTACGAGCAGTACTTC
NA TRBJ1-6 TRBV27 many CASSLVREGSPLHF TGTGCCAGCAGTTTGGTCAGGGAAGGTTCACCCCTCCACTTT
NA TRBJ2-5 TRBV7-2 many CASSLGRRVRETQYF TGTGCCAGCAGCTTAGGCCGGAGGGTCCGGGAGACCCAGTACTTC
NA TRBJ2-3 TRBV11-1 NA CASSLVPYGASTDTQYF TGTGCCAGCAGCTTAGTCCCATACGGGGCCAGCACAGATACGCAGTATTTT
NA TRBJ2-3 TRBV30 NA CAWSPAGIVSQYF TGTGCCTGGAGTCCGGCGGGAATTGTATCACAGTATTTT
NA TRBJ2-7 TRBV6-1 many CASSERFSEQYF TGTGCCAGCAGTGAAAGGTTTTCCGAGCAGTACTTC
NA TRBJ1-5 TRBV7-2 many CASRRGIGLRRPQHF TGTGCCAGCAGGAGAGGCATAGGCCTAAGAAGGCCCCAGCATTTT
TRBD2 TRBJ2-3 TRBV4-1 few CASSQLAGRFDTQYF TGCGCCAGCAGCCAACTAGCGGGAAGGTTTGATACGCAGTATTTT
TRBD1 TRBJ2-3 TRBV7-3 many CASSAPGTGTDTQYF TGTGCCAGCAGCGCTCCCGGGACAGGGACAGATACGCAGTATTTT
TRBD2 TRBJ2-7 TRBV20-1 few CSASVLAGSSYEQYF TGCAGTGCTAGTGTACTAGCGGGAAGCTCCTACGAGCAGTACTTC
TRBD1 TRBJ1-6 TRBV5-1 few CASSLDRTGVSPLHF TGCGCCAGCAGCTTGGACCGGACAGGGGTTTCACCCCTCCACTTT
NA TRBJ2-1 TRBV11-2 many CASSLDPSYEQFF TGTGCCAGCAGCTTGGATCCCAGTTATGAGCAGTTCTTC
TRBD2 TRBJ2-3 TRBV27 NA CTSSSRGGEGTDTQYF TGTACCAGCAGTTCCCGGGGGGGAGAGGGCACAGATACGCAGTATTTT
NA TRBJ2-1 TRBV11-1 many CASSLQGNSYNEQFF TGTGCCAGCAGCTTACAGGGCAACTCCTACAATGAGCAGTTCTTC
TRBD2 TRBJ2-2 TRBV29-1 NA CSVGNRAGSNTGELFF TGCAGCGTTGGGAACCGAGCGGGGTCGAACACCGGGGAGCTGTTTTTT
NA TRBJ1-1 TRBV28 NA CASRQSGGNTEAFF TGTGCCAGCAGGCAATCCGGGGGGAACACTGAAGCTTTCTTT
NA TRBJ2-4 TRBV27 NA CASSEIGAKNIQYF TGTGCCAGCAGTGAGATTGGTGCCAAAAACATTCAGTACTTC